Listed below are T cell receptor beta chains from one sample, sequenced in a study of T cells in Graves' hyperthyroidism and ophthalmopathy. Via MiXCR, TCRdb re-called the multiplex PCR reads, giving one row per CDR3 protein. The repertoire has some 250,000 distinct CDR3 sequences, more than 14% of them found once; the top ten carry approximately 12%. Sequenced material: blood. The source is a woman aged 40 to 49 with Graves' hyperthyroidism that later progressed to Graves' ophthalmopathy. Each CDR3 is given with its conserved first and last residue. Fields, in order: V gene, D gene, CDR3 length, J gene, clone size, CDR3 DNA, CDR3 protein. A D gene is named only where the DNA matches it firmly. Not every row has a clone size; where given, it reads once, few, many or a size class.

TRBV5-5,NA,15,TRBJ2-3,many,TGTGCCAGCAGCAATTACGGGACCGTGGGAGATACGCAGTATTTT,CASSNYGTVGDTQYF
TRBV28,NA,16,TRBJ1-6,NA,TGTGCCAGCACCCCAGACTTCGGGAACTATAATTCACCCCTCCACTTT,CASTPDFGNYNSPLHF
TRBV28,NA,14,TRBJ1-2,many,TGTGCCAGCAGTCCTCCCGGAACCAACTATGGCTACACCTTC,CASSPPGTNYGYTF
TRBV24-1,NA,20,TRBJ1-1,few,TGTGCCACCAGTGATTTGCAAAGACGGTTGAGGGTTTTTGGGAACACTGAAGCTTTCTTT,CATSDLQRRLRVFGNTEAFF
TRBV5-1,TRBD1,15,TRBJ2-5,NA,TGCGCCAGCAGCAAACCGGGACAGGGCGAAGAGACCCAGTACTTC,CASSKPGQGEETQYF
TRBV15,TRBD2,14,TRBJ2-1,many,TGTGCCACCAGCATGACTAGCGGATACAATGAGCAGTTCTTC,CATSMTSGYNEQFF
TRBV28,TRBD2,15,TRBJ2-5,NA,TGTGCCAGCAGCCAAGCCGCTAGCGGGAGAAAGACCCAGTACTTC,CASSQAASGRKTQYF
TRBV2,TRBD2,19,TRBJ2-7,NA,TGTGCCAGCAGTGGGTCAGGACTAGCGGACCGATCGAGCTCCTACGGGCAGTACTTC,CASSGSGLADRSSSYGQYF
TRBV5-5,NA,15,TRBJ2-7,many,TGTGCCAGCAGACCTCTTCGGGGGGCCGAGGACGAGCAGTACTTC,CASRPLRGAEDEQYF
TRBV11-2,NA,13,TRBJ2-5,many,TGTGCCAGCAGCTTCCGCCAGGGGATGGCCCAGTACTTC,CASSFRQGMAQYF
TRBV3-1,TRBD2,17,TRBJ2-3,many,TGTGCCAGCAGCCAAGGAGGTCTTGTACTAGCGGGAGGGGCGCAGTATTTT,CASSQGGLVLAGGAQYF
TRBV3-1,NA,15,TRBJ1-2,many,TGTGCCAGCAGCCACAGGACATCGGGGCACTATGGCTACACCTTC,CASSHRTSGHYGYTF
TRBV20-1,NA,14,TRBJ2-3,NA,TGCAGTGCCCCGGGACCAGGGACTGGAGATACGCAGTATTTT,CSAPGPGTGDTQYF
TRBV9,TRBD2,15,TRBJ2-1,many,TGTGCCAGCAGCGTTACTAGCGGGGTTTACAATGAGCAGTTCTTC,CASSVTSGVYNEQFF
TRBV11-2,NA,14,TRBJ2-3,many,TGTGCCAGCAGCTGGGGAGCTGGCACAGATACGCAGTATTTT,CASSWGAGTDTQYF
TRBV28,NA,12,TRBJ2-7,many,TGTGCCAGCAGTGCCGGCTTTCTCGAGCAGTACTTC,CASSAGFLEQYF
TRBV12-3/TRBV12-4,NA,13,TRBJ2-7,many,TGTGCCAGCAGTTTCCCTAGCTCCTACGAGCAGTACTTC,CASSFPSSYEQYF
TRBV28,TRBD1,13,TRBJ2-7,many,TGTGCCAGCAGGCCGGGACAGACCTACGAGCAGTACTTC,CASRPGQTYEQYF
TRBV2,TRBD2,15,TRBJ2-2,NA,TGTGCCAGCAACGGAGCGGGATTGAACACCGGGGAGCTGTTTTTT,CASNGAGLNTGELFF
TRBV7-8,TRBD1,16,TRBJ1-5,many,TGTGCCAGCAGCTCGACGGTACAGGGGAGTTTTCAGCCCCAGCATTTT,CASSSTVQGSFQPQHF
TRBV30,NA,12,TRBJ1-6,many,TGTGCCTGGAGCAGGGGAAGCTCACCCCTCCACTTT,CAWSRGSSPLHF
TRBV11-2,NA,16,TRBJ2-2,many,TGTGCCAGCAGCTTCCCCGGGACGGTGAACACCGGGGAGCTGTTTTTT,CASSFPGTVNTGELFF
TRBV19,TRBD1,15,TRBJ1-2,few,TGTGCCAGTAGTAAAATGACAGGGGGCGACTATGGCTACACCTTC,CASSKMTGGDYGYTF
TRBV28,NA,14,TRBJ2-5,few,TGTGCCAGCAGTCCAAACAGGGTACAAGAGACCCAGTACTTC,CASSPNRVQETQYF
TRBV11-2,NA,12,TRBJ2-7,many,TGTGCCAGCAGCGAACAGGGCTCCGAGCAGTACTTC,CASSEQGSEQYF
TRBV2,NA,16,TRBJ2-3,many,TGTGCCAGCAGTGAAGGGACTATGATTCGCACAGATACGCAGTATTTT,CASSEGTMIRTDTQYF
TRBV5-1,TRBD2,16,TRBJ2-1,many,TGCGCCAGCAGCTCGACGGTAGCGGGTACCTACAATGAGCAGTTCTTC,CASSSTVAGTYNEQFF
TRBV4-1,NA,16,TRBJ2-2,NA,TGCGCCAGCAGTTCCACCGGGACAACGAACACCGGGGAGCTGTTTTTT,CASSSTGTTNTGELFF
TRBV28,NA,15,TRBJ2-5,many,TGTGCCAGCAGTGACCCCGGACGGACCCAAGAGACCCAGTACTTC,CASSDPGRTQETQYF
TRBV3-1,NA,12,TRBJ2-5,many,TGTGCCAGCAGCCAAGGCTGGGAGACCCAGTACTTC,CASSQGWETQYF
TRBV27,NA,12,TRBJ1-5,many,TGTGCCAGCCGTCAGCTCAATCAGCCCCAGCATTTT,CASRQLNQPQHF
TRBV2,NA,14,TRBJ2-1,many,TGTGCCAGCACGGGAGAGGTCTCCTACAATGAGCAGTTCTTC,CASTGEVSYNEQFF
TRBV2,NA,16,TRBJ1-4,many,TGTGCCAGCGGGGCGGAGCGACTTGCAACTAATGAAAAACTGTTTTTT,CASGAERLATNEKLFF
TRBV11-2,TRBD2,17,TRBJ2-1,many,TGTGCCAGCAGCTTAGAATGGACTAGCGGGCTCTACAATGAGCAGTTCTTC,CASSLEWTSGLYNEQFF
TRBV11-2,NA,16,TRBJ1-6,NA,TGTGCCAGCAGCTTGGATGTGGGCGTTGGGGGATCACCCCTCCACTTT,CASSLDVGVGGSPLHF
TRBV19,NA,12,TRBJ1-1,NA,TGTGCCAGTAGTGTCGACAGAACTGAAGCTTTCTTT,CASSVDRTEAFF
TRBV12-3/TRBV12-4,NA,14,TRBJ2-5,many,TGTGCCAGCAGTTTGGCCAGGGGTGGGGAGACCCAGTACTTC,CASSLARGGETQYF
TRBV9,TRBD1,20,TRBJ2-6,NA,TGTGCCGGCAGCGTAGTGGTCGGGACAGTGGACCACTCTGGGGCCAACGTCCTGACTTTC,CAGSVVVGTVDHSGANVLTF
TRBV19,NA,17,TRBJ2-3,few,TGTGCCAGTAGTATCGACGCCGGGGGCTACCAGACAGATACGCAGTATTTT,CASSIDAGGYQTDTQYF
TRBV12-3/TRBV12-4,NA,16,TRBJ1-3,many,TGTGCCAGCAGTTTTGATAGGGCCCGCTCTGGAAACACCATATATTTT,CASSFDRARSGNTIYF
TRBV12-3/TRBV12-4,TRBD2,18,TRBJ2-6,many,TGTGCCAGCAGCCTCAAATTTGGGGGGGTTGGAGGGGCCAACGTCCTGACTTTC,CASSLKFGGVGGANVLTF
TRBV7-9,NA,17,TRBJ1-2,many,TGTGCCAGCAGCTTAGGTCTGAGCGGGACGGCAAACTATGGCTACACCTTC,CASSLGLSGTANYGYTF